The present T cell receptor (beta chain) was sequenced within a study of early T cells in non-severe SARS-CoV-2 infection. About the research overall: Unpaired chains resulted from sequencing bulk RNA of unsorted whole blood. Regarding the study as a whole: The VDJdb matching leaned toward anti-spike CD8 responses and overlooked private and CD4 specificities.

This clonotype has only a few counts. As yet, its antigen is unknown. Individual cDNA molecules were tagged with unique molecular identifiers, the study reported. From the 5' RACE reads, TCRdb called clonotypes with MiXCR, one entry per CDR3 protein. Of around 70,000 distinct CDR3 sequences in the sample, about 12% were seen once. Germline assignment: CDR1 MRHNA and CDR2 SNTAGT. The CDR3 runs 14 residues. V shed 6 bases and J shed 0 bases, with 11 bases lying between them. Sequencing used whole blood. The chain couples TRBV6-4 to TRBJ1-1; D gene uncertain. The TCR originated in an adult who was a healthcare worker with PCR-confirmed SARS-CoV-2 infection or an uninfected control (not recorded which). The CDR3 bases are TGTGCCAGCAGGGCAGGAACTATGAACACTGAAGCTTTCTTT. Translated: CASRAGTMNTEAFF.